The 5 T cell receptor beta chains presented below share a single source sample, sequenced in a study of early T cells in non-severe SARS-CoV-2 infection. TCRdb used MiXCR to reprocess the 5' RACE reads, holding one entry per CDR3 protein. The table has about 60,000 distinct CDR3 sequences, more than 15% seen once. Material: whole blood, obtained at baseline. The receptors come from an adult who was a healthcare worker with PCR-confirmed SARS-CoV-2 infection or an uninfected control (not recorded which).

This clonotype was detected a few times. V usage is TRBV7-6 and J usage is TRBJ2-2; a possible D gene is TRBD1 (6 bases). Germline CDR1 and CDR2: SGHVS and FNYEAQ. The V gene lost 5 bases and the J gene lost 4 bases, with 14 bases spanning the gap. The CDR3 length is 15 residues. CDR3 amino acids: CASSGQRGFTGELFF. In DNA form, the CDR3 reads TGTGCCAGCAGCGGCCAAAGGGGGTTCACCGGGGAGCTGTTTTTT. Full variable domain (missing parts from reference TRBV7-6 and TRBJ2-2): GAGVSQSPRYKVTKRGQDVALRCDPISGHVSLYWYRQALGQGPEFLTYFNYEAQQDKSGLPNDRFSAERPEGSISTLTIQRTEQRDSAMYRCASSGQRGFTGELFFGEGSRLTVL.

The V gene is TRBV7-9, the J gene TRBJ2-1, with TRBD1 matching 9 bases. The junction had 18 bases not matched to a gene; V was cut back by 5 bases and J by 10 bases. Germline loops: CDR1 SEHNR, CDR2 FQNEAQ (reference sequence). This CDR3 region has 17 residues. The CDR3 loop reads CASSPLGQGTTRGEQFF. The CDR3 DNA reads as TGTGCCAGCAGCCCACTTGGACAGGGGACGACCCGAGGAGAGCAGTTCTTC. The whole variable domain, remainder taken from reference TRBV7-9 and TRBJ2-1, is DTGVSQNPRHKITKRGQNVTFRCDPISEHNRLYWYRQTLGQGPEFLTYFQNEAQLEKSRLLSDRFSAERPKGSFSTLEIQRTEQGDSAMYLCASSPLGQGTTRGEQFFGPGTRLTVL.

This clonotype was recorded many times. The chain recombines TRBV7-9 with TRBJ1-3; D unclear. The germline V gene has CDR1 SEHNR and CDR2 FQNEAQ (reference sequence). The CDR3 spans 14 residues. V shed 2 bases and J shed 4 bases, with 9 bases lying between them. CDR3 coding DNA: TGTGCCAGCAGCTTAAGGTCCGGCGGAAACACCATATATTTT. It is translated as CASSLRSGGNTIYF.

The chain recombines TRBV3-1 with TRBJ2-1, with D perhaps matching TRBD2 (5 bases). Trimming removed 1 base at V and 9 bases at J, with 10 bases between. Per the germline V gene, CDR1 is LGHDT and CDR2 is YNNKEL (reference sequence). The CDR3 contains 13 residues. Written as DNA, the CDR3 is TGTGCCAGCAGCCAAGGAGGGTCGGGTGAGCAGTTCTTC. It is translated as CASSQGGSGEQFF.

This clonotype has only a few counts. The J gene is TRBJ1-2, the V gene TRBV12-3 or TRBV12-4, with 7 nucleotides matching TRBD1. After removal of 7 bases from V and 6 bases from J, the junction contained 11 bases not matched to a gene. The CDR3 runs 14 residues. The CDR3 DNA reads TGTGCCAGCACCCTTGGTAGACAGGGCCATGGCTACACCTTC. This gives the protein CASTLGRQGHGYTF.